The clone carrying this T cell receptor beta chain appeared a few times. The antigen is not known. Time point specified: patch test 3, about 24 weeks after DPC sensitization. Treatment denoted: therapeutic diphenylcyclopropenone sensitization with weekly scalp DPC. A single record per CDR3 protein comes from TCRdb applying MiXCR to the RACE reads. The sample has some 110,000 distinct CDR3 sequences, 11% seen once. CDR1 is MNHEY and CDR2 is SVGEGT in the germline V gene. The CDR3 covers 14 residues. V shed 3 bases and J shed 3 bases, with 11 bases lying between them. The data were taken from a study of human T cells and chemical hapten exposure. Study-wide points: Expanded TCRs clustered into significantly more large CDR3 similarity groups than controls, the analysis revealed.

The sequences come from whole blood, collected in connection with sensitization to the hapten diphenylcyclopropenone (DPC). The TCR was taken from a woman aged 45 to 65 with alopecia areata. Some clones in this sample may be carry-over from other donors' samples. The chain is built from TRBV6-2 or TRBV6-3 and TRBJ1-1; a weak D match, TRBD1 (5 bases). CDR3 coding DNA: TGTGCCAGCAGTTATGAGGGGTTGGACACTGAAGCTTTCTTT. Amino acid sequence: CASSYEGLDTEAFF.